This T cell receptor (beta chain) was captured in a study of T cell repertoires in cytomegalovirus infection. Study as a whole: From public TCR beta signatures came an indication of both CMV infection and matching HLA type. Findings and caveats of the study: It was HLA-C-restricted CMV-specific TCR beta clonotypes that dominated the response ex vivo. Frequencies of public TCR beta families were cumulated, and this identified carriers of CMV plus the relevant HLA.

There are many counts of this clonotype. The antigen is undetermined. Trimming stripped 2 bases from V and 0 bases from J, with 26 bases between. This CDR3 is built from 22 residues. The germline V gene encodes CDR1 SGHTA and CDR2 FQGNSA. MiXCR, applied by TCRdb to the reads, yields one record per CDR3 protein. The sample has approximately 240,000 distinct CDR3 sequences; approximately 13% are singletons. This chain joins TRBV7-2 and TRBJ2-6, with D perhaps given as TRBD1 or TRBD2 (5 bases each). The source of this sequence is a human donor in good health (CMV status not recorded). Some clones in this sample may be carry-over from other donors' samples. Sequencing was performed on PBMCs. The DNA for the CDR3 is TGTGCCAGCAGCTTAAGGCTCCGGGGCTCCCCGGCCCAACTCTCTGGGGCCAACGTCCTGACTTTC. Residues: CASSLRLRGSPAQLSGANVLTF.